These 14 T cell receptor beta chains originate from one sample sequenced in a study of T cells after yellow fever vaccination. TCRdb ran MiXCR on the 5' RACE reads and lists one entry per CDR3 protein. The sample lists a few hundred thousand distinct CDR3 sequences, 4% occurring once. The sample here was PBMCs, taken 5 days after the yellow fever booster vaccination. Receptors originate from a man younger than 35 who received the YFV17D yellow fever vaccine.

In nucleotides, the CDR3 is TGCGCCAGCAGCCAAGGACCATTCCAAGAGACCCAGTACTTC. Translation gives CASSQGPFQETQYF. V gene TRBV4-3 combines with J gene TRBJ2-5, with unresolved D. This CDR3 is built from 14 residues. CDR1 LGHNA and CDR2 YSLEER come from the germline V gene. The ends were cut back, 1 base at V and 1 base at J, with 7 bases in the middle.

This clonotype was seen many times. V and J are TRBV5-4 and TRBJ1-2; no clear D. V was trimmed by 3 bases and J by 7 bases, leaving 13 bases between them. Per germline, CDR1 SGHNT and CDR2 YYREEE (reference sequence). The CDR3 has 13 amino acids. The CDR3 coding sequence is TGTGCCAGCAGCTGGCCCGGGTGGGGTGGCTACACCTTC. It codes for CASSWPGWGGYTF.

This clonotype was seen more than once but under ten times. The chain recombines TRBV3-1 with TRBJ2-3; TRBD2 might be the D (7 bases). V lost 7 bases and J lost 2, with 13 bases in between. This CDR3 spans 14 amino acids. Germline V gives CDR1 LGHDT, CDR2 YNNKEL (reference sequence). This CDR3 reads CASNPGGTTDTQYF. DNA of the CDR3: TGTGCCAGCAACCCGGGGGGCACCACAGATACGCAGTATTTT.

Only a few counts were recorded for this clonotype. The V gene is TRBV7-9, the J gene TRBJ2-5; 12 nucleotides align to TRBD2. The CDR3 runs to 17 residues. The J segment lost 2 bases and the V segment lost 0 bases, leaving 4 bases of the junction unmatched. Germline CDR1 SEHNR, CDR2 FQNEAQ (reference sequence). This CDR3 is CASSLAAGLAGQETQYF. Here the CDR3 DNA reads TGTGCCAGCAGCTTAGCTGCAGGACTAGCGGGGCAAGAGACCCAGTACTTC.

This clonotype was seen repeatedly, ten times or more. The rearrangement links TRBV10-3 to TRBJ2-3; D remains unclear. CDR3 size: 14 residues. Germline CDR1 and CDR2: ENHRY and SYGVKD. The V and J ends lost 7 bases and 0 bases respectively, with 11 bases between them. The CDR3 nucleotides are TGTGCCATCAACAGTACTCCTAGCACAGATACGCAGTATTTT. Protein product: CAINSTPSTDTQYF.

This clonotype has more than one count but fewer than ten. CDR3 protein: CASSRLTVYKENTGELFF. CDR3 DNA: TGTGCCAGCAGCCGCCTGACAGTATACAAGGAGAACACCGGGGAGCTGTTTTTT. The chain joins TRBV7-2 to TRBJ2-2, with a tentative D call TRBD1 (5 bases). V lost 5 bases and J 1 base, leaving 20 bases between the germline ends. The length of the CDR3 is 18 residues. Germline V gives CDR1 SGHTA, CDR2 FQGNSA. Full variable domain (missing parts from reference TRBV7-2 and TRBJ2-2): GAGVSQSPSNKVTEKGKDVELRCDPISGHTALYWYRQSLGQGLEFLIYFQGNSAPDKSGLPSDRFSAERTGGSVSTLTIQRTQQEDSAVYLCASSRLTVYKENTGELFFGEGSRLTVL.

This clonotype was observed at least ten times. The CDR3 DNA follows: TGTGCCAGCAGCTTCTCGAGTCTAGGAAACACCATATATTTT. Translating gives CASSFSSLGNTIYF. The V gene is TRBV7-9, the J gene TRBJ1-3; D unclear. Germline CDR1 is SEHNR and CDR2 is FQNEAQ (reference sequence). V gave up 3 bases and J gave up 4 bases, with 10 bases separating them. The CDR3 has 14 residues.

In its sample, this clonotype was seen many times. This sequence joins TRBV24-1 and TRBJ2-2; 9 bases are shared with TRBD1. The CDR3 contains 18 residues. CDR1 and CDR2 (germline): KGHDR, SFDVKD. V shed 3 bases and J 4 bases; nucleotides not matched to a gene: 11. The CDR3 DNA reads as TGTGCCACCAGTGATCCCTCGATGGGACAGGGAGGCACCGGGGAGCTGTTTTTT. Translating it yields CATSDPSMGQGGTGELFF.

This sequence joins TRBV6-1 and TRBJ1-4; the D is unclear. CDR3 length: 15 amino acids. V lost 5 bases and J 5 bases, leaving 15 bases between the germline ends. Germline CDR1 is MNHNS and CDR2 is SASEGT. This CDR3 reads CASSLMSALNEKLFF. As DNA, the CDR3 is TGTGCCAGCAGTCTGATGTCAGCTCTGAATGAAAAACTGTTTTTT.

This clonotype was counted ten times or more. The chain combines TRBV29-1 with TRBJ2-5; D perhaps matches TRBD1 (6 bases). CDR3 size: 14 residues. The germline V gene has CDR1 SQVTM and CDR2 ANQGSEA. V was shortened by 2 bases and J by 4 bases, with 14 bases between the two germline ends. This CDR3 reads CSVEPTGMGETQYF. CDR3 nucleotide sequence: TGCAGCGTTGAACCTACAGGGATGGGAGAGACCCAGTACTTC.

On this clonotype itself: A much larger clonotype is one base distant, so this may be a read error. The V gene is TRBV6-2 or TRBV6-3, the J gene TRBJ2-7; D is uncertain. Trimming left V 5 bases short and J 0 bases short, with 8 bases between. Germline CDR1 is MNHEY and CDR2 is SVGEGT. The CDR3 consists of 13 residues. This CDR3 is CASSSRNSYEQYV. The CDR3 nucleotides read TGTGCCAGCAGTAGCAGGAACTCCTACGAGCAGTACGTC.

Only a few counts were recorded for this clonotype. This chain joins TRBV4-1 and TRBJ2-5; TRBD1 agrees at 7 bases. V lost 6 bases and J lost 3; bases outside the gene matches: 4. This CDR3 is built from 13 residues. Germline V gene lookup returns CDR1 MGHRA and CDR2 YSYEKL. The CDR3 loop reads CASSDRVKETQYF. CDR3 coding DNA: TGCGCCAGCAGTGACAGGGTGAAAGAGACCCAGTACTTC.

The chain couples TRBV7-2 to TRBJ2-5; D is unclear. CDR3 length: 16 residues. Germline CDR1 is SGHTA and CDR2 is FQGNSA. V gave up 0 bases and J gave up 5 bases, with 16 bases separating them. The CDR3 coding sequence is TGTGCCAGCAGCTTAGCGTTACTGGCGTCGGGTGAGACCCAGTACTTC. Residues: CASSLALLASGETQYF.

V and J are TRBV20-1 and TRBJ1-5, with 9 bases fitting TRBD1. Per germline, CDR1 DFQATT and CDR2 SNEGSKA (reference sequence). The J segment lost 5 bases and the V segment lost 3 bases, leaving 5 bases of the junction unmatched. The CDR3 contains 14 residues. The CDR3 nucleotides read TGCAGTGCTAGGGGGGACAGGGAGTATCAGCCCCAGCATTTT. This gives the protein CSARGDREYQPQHF.